Listed below are T cell receptor beta chains from one sample, sequenced in a study of tumor-infiltrating lymphocytes in localized non-small cell lung cancer. Only in-frame clones appear in the TCRdb table, and some are missing; sequencing was by immunoSEQ multiplex PCR. In the table there are more than 10,000 clones, more than 65% of which are singletons. The sample consisted of lung tumor tissue. The receptors were sampled from a human donor with non-small cell lung cancer. CDR3s leave out the opening cysteine and the closing phenylalanine or tryptophan. The order of the fields is CDR3 length, J gene, clone size, V gene, CDR3 protein. A row's size may be missing; if present it is once, few, many or a size class.

>13|TRBJ1-2|-|TRBV6-5
ASSKDREAGYGYT
>11|TRBJ1-2|few|TRBV19
ASSRGQEGGYT
>13|TRBJ2-5|-|TRBV4-1
ASSVTTSVEETQY
>13|TRBJ1-5|-|TRBV30
AWSIRTGGFQPQH
>11|TRBJ1-2|once|TRBV4-2
ASSQDQGYGYT
>9|TRBJ1-1|-|TRBV29-1
SAQGNTEAF
>15|TRBJ1-5|-|TRBV2
ASSAGAGYYSNQPQH
>13|TRBJ2-5|-|TRBV6-5
ASSYSGTSGRPLN
>14|TRBJ2-3|-|TRBV5-1
ASSLAGQTSTDTQY
>13|TRBJ2-1|-|TRBV10-3
AISESTGGDNEQF
>13|TRBJ2-5|-|TRBV19
ASSLAGGPRETQY
>15|TRBJ2-1|-|TRBV4-2
ASSAPIGTSEYNEQF
>11|TRBJ2-1|-|TRBV29-1
SVFTPLYNEQF
>13|TRBJ2-7|few|TRBV15
ATSRDPGGGYEQY
>13|TRBJ2-1|-|TRBV11-2
ASSLDSISGDEQF
>15|TRBJ2-5|-|TRBV18
ASSPRGGSLGQETQY
>14|TRBJ2-1|-|TRBV4-1
ASSHTTRGGRNEQF
>13|TRBJ1-2|few|TRBV7-2
ASSPDRRRRGGYT
>11|TRBJ1-2|once|TRBV7-8
ASSRTEFYGYT
>11|TRBJ1-1|-|TRBV29-1
SVDRGPNTEAF
>8|TRBJ1-2|-|TRBV7-9
ASSQYGYT
>14|TRBJ2-2|-|TRBV14
ASSQVSPGNTGELF
>14|TRBJ1-2|-|TRBV6-6
ASSYSGDRQNYGYT
>11|TRBJ2-2|-|TRBV19
ASSDRVAGELF
>13|TRBJ2-2|-|TRBV6-1
ASSTRGQDTGELF
>13|TRBJ1-2|-|TRBV5-1
ASSAGHYPNYGYT
>9|TRBJ2-5|-|TRBV7-9
ASSLVETQY
>10|TRBJ1-2|-|TRBV5-4
ASSLKGFSYT
>13|TRBJ2-7|few|TRBV30
AWRGPGTTGWEQY
>14|TRBJ2-3|-|TRBV9
ASSVDRGGITDTQY
>11|TRBJ1-1|-|TRBV6-1
ASRAGLNTEAF
>12|TRBJ2-5|-|TRBV10-3
AISESDGEETQY
>11|TRBJ2-7|once|TRBV6-1
ASLGQGSHEQY
>13|TRBJ2-3|-|TRBV7-9
ASSLGEGGTDTQY
>14|TRBJ1-4|-|TRBV5-1
ASSLWTGQLFEKLF
>13|TRBJ1-4|-|TRBV10-2
ASRGVGGGSEKLF
>13|TRBJ2-3|-|TRBV5-1
ASSLRAGGTDTQY
>12|TRBJ1-3|few|TRBV19
ASRMTATGNTIY
>15|TRBJ2-7|-|TRBV4-2
ASSQDPVRSASYEQY
>13|TRBJ2-3|-|TRBV29-1
SALAGGSLTDTQY
>14|TRBJ2-1|-|TRBV19
ASSIQAGGSYNEQF
>14|TRBJ2-3|-|TRBV4-3
ASSQGSAGGTDTQY
>10|TRBJ2-7|-|TRBV7-2
ASSLGPWEQY
>12|TRBJ1-2|-|TRBV18
ASSMGQGGYGYT
>15|TRBJ2-3|-|TRBV4-1
ASSQGGLAGVVDTQY
>14|TRBJ1-1|medium-sized|TRBV4-3
ASSQDFGAVNTEAF
>13|TRBJ2-3|-|TRBV5-1
ASSSTSGGSRAQY
>11|TRBJ1-1|-|TRBV11-3
ASSNRGQSEAF